The next 17 T cell receptor beta chains were all read from a single sample in a study of metastatic and nonmetastatic thyroid tumors. All patients reached thyroid surgery having received no treatment beforehand. Using MiXCR, TCRdb re-called clones from the PCR reads. This sample has 10,000 to 12,000 clones, with around 41% found just once. The sequencing sample was made of tumor tissue. The receptors stem from a female donor with papillary thyroid cancer or a benign thyroid nodule (not recorded which). Some clones in this sample may be carry-over from other donors' samples.

The chain recombines TRBV5-1 with TRBJ2-1, with D uncertain. CDR1 and CDR2 (germline): SGHRS, YFSETQ. This CDR3 is built from 13 residues. V shed 4 bases and J shed 5 bases, with 10 bases lying between them. The CDR3 coding sequence is TGCGCCAGCAGCACGTCAGTCAACAATGAGCAGTTCTTC. Its protein is CASSTSVNNEQFF.

The chain has TRBV30 and TRBJ2-7, with D uncertain. Germline lookup yields CDR1 GTSNPN and CDR2 SVGIG (reference sequence). Deletions cut 3 bases from V and 5 bases from J, with 14 bases between. The CDR3 has 13 amino acids. CDR3 bases: TGTGCCTGGAGAGGCTCGGTTAACCACGAGCAGTACTTC. Protein: CAWRGSVNHEQYF. Variable domain in full (rest from reference TRBV30 and TRBJ2-7): SQTIHQWPATLVQPVGSPLSLECTVEGTSNPNLYWYRQAAGRGLQLLFYSVGIGQISSEVPQNLSASRPQDRQFILSSKKLLLSDSGFYLCAWRGSVNHEQYFGPGTRLTVT.

The V call is TRBV5-1, the J call TRBJ2-2; TRBD2 might be the D (5 bases). CDR1 and CDR2 from the germline V gene are SGHRS and YFSETQ. Between the trimmed V and J ends, which lost 0 bases and 1 base, there was a span of 7 bases. The CDR3 extends over 15 amino acids. CDR3 in amino acids: CASSLDGRNTGELFF. In DNA, the CDR3 is TGCGCCAGCAGCTTGGATGGGAGGAACACCGGGGAGCTGTTTTTT. Full variable domain (outside the CDR3, taken from reference TRBV5-1 and TRBJ2-2): KAGVTQTPRYLIKTRGQQVTLSCSPISGHRSVSWYQQTPGQGLQFLFEYFSETQRNKGNFPGRFSGRQFSNSRSEMNVSTLELGDSALYLCASSLDGRNTGELFFGEGSRLTVL.

In its sample, this clone was seen a few times. The V gene is TRBV6-2 or TRBV6-3, the J gene TRBJ2-6; D gene uncertain. Germline loops: CDR1 MNHEY, CDR2 SVGEGT. This CDR3 region has 14 residues. Trimming took off 2 bases at V and 0 bases at J, with 2 bases between the two ends. The chain's CDR3 is CASSYSSGANVLTF. The CDR3 DNA reads TGTGCCAGCAGTTACAGCTCTGGGGCCAACGTCCTGACTTTC.

The chain couples TRBV6-1 to TRBJ2-1; TRBD2 agrees at 13 bases. The CDR3 consists of 15 residues. Trimming removed 3 bases from V and 8 bases from J; junction bases left unmatched: 4. Germline CDR1 is MNHNS and CDR2 is SASEGT. In DNA, the CDR3 is TGTGCCAGCAGTGACGGGACTAGCGGGGCGGATGAGCAGTTCTTC. Encoded protein: CASSDGTSGADEQFF.

The chain carries TRBV11-1 and TRBJ2-2; 8 positions agree with TRBD1. CDR3 size: 14 residues. Germline CDR1 SGHAT, CDR2 FQDESV (reference sequence). J was trimmed by 1 base and V by 8 bases; bases with no gene match: 3. The CDR3 nucleotides read TGTGCCAGCCAAGGGACAGGGAACACCGGGGAGCTGTTTTTT. Protein: CASQGTGNTGELFF.

Remarks on this clone: A junction end diverges from the germline sequence, so it may reflect a read error. The chain recombines TRBV7-2 with TRBJ2-7, with D unclear. CDR1 is SGHTA and CDR2 is FQGNSA in the germline V gene. This CDR3 contains 13 residues. The CDR3: CASSSEARVGINF. CDR3 nucleotides: TGTGCCAGCAGCTCAGAGGCCCGCGTGGGCATTAACTTC.

By frequency in the sample, this clone is medium-sized. The chain links TRBV4-1 to TRBJ2-3; D call uncertain. CDR1 MGHRA and CDR2 YSYEKL come from the germline V gene. V lost 1 base and J 6 bases, leaving 14 bases between the germline ends. The CDR3 runs 15 residues. Written as DNA, the CDR3 is TGCGCCAGCAGCCAAGGGCCCGCCGCAGTTGATACGCAGTATTTT. This translates into CASSQGPAAVDTQYF.

The CDR3 bases are TGTGCCAGCCGCGGCGCGCGGGAGGGGGCTACCGGGGAGCTGTTTTTT. It codes for CASRGAREGATGELFF. V is TRBV28 and J is TRBJ2-2; 9 nucleotides line up with TRBD2. J was trimmed by 5 bases and V by 8 bases; bases with no gene match: 12. The CDR3 extends over 16 amino acids. The germline gives CDR1 MDHEN, CDR2 SYDVKM.

CDR3 sequence reads: CASSRGTSGRRGELFF. The DNA of the CDR3 is TGTGCCAGCAGCAGGGGAACTAGCGGGAGGAGAGGGGAGCTGTTTTTT. The genes are TRBV9 and TRBJ2-2; 12 nucleotides match TRBD2. The trim removed 4 bases at V and 8 bases at J, leaving 9 bases unmatched. Germline V gene lookup returns CDR1 SGDLS and CDR2 YYNGEE. The CDR3 is made up of 16 amino acids.

V gene TRBV28 combines with J gene TRBJ2-7; 8 bases map to TRBD2. CDR1 MDHEN and CDR2 SYDVKM come from the germline V gene. The trim removed 3 bases at V and 5 bases at J, leaving 15 bases unmatched. The CDR3 spans 17 residues. The CDR3 DNA reads as TGTGCCAGCAGTTTCGGATTTGGAAGCGGGAGTTTCAACGAGCAGTACTTC. Amino acid sequence: CASSFGFGSGSFNEQYF. Based on the CDR3 plus reference TRBV28 and TRBJ2-7, the full variable domain is DVKVTQSSRYLVKRTGEKVFLECVQDMDHENMFWYRQDPGLGLRLIYFSYDVKMKEKGDIPEGYSVSREKKERFSLILESASTNQTSMYLCASSFGFGSGSFNEQYFGPGTRLTVT.

This clone showed up just a few times. The chain employs TRBV28 and TRBJ1-2; a weak D match, TRBD1 (6 bases). Germline loops: CDR1 MDHEN, CDR2 SYDVKM. V lost 5 bases to trimming and J lost 7 bases, with 26 bases between them. The CDR3 length is 17 residues. The CDR3 bases are TGTGCCAGCAGTCCCGGGTCCCTCTCTGAACAGGGTGGTGGCTACACCTTC. This codes for CASSPGSLSEQGGGYTF.

The rearrangement links TRBV5-1 to TRBJ1-2, with a possible D match to TRBD1 (5 bases). V was pared by 2 bases and J by 7 bases, with 12 bases between. The CDR3 contains 13 residues. Germline V lookup: CDR1 SGHRS, CDR2 YFSETQ. CDR3 in amino acids: CASSFSGRGGYTF. In DNA, the CDR3 is TGCGCCAGCAGCTTTTCAGGGAGGGGTGGCTACACCTTC.

The chain joins TRBV12-3 or TRBV12-4 to TRBJ2-3; D not certain. The V end lost 6 bases, the J end lost 4 bases, and 11 bases lay between the germline ends. The length of the CDR3 is 13 residues. Written as DNA, the CDR3 is TGTGCCAGCAGCCCAAGGGCATCAGATACGCAGTATTTT. Protein sequence: CASSPRASDTQYF.

This clone was observed a few times. This rearrangement joins TRBV28 to TRBJ1-2; a weak D match, TRBD1 (5 bases). V lost 1 base and J lost 8, with 14 bases in between. The germline V gene encodes CDR1 MDHEN and CDR2 SYDVKM. The CDR3 is made up of 14 amino acids. CDR3 nucleotide sequence: TGTGCCAGCAGTTTATCGGGGCAGGCGAAAGGCTACACCTTC. It translates to CASSLSGQAKGYTF.

The CDR3 coding sequence is TGTGCCAGCAGCTTCGGGACAGGGAGCACAGATACGCAGTATTTT. Translated: CASSFGTGSTDTQYF. The chain combines TRBV11-3 with TRBJ2-3; 9 nucleotides align to TRBD1. CDR3 length: 15 amino acids. J lost 0 bases, V lost 3 bases, and 1 base had no gene match. Germline V gives CDR1 SGHNT, CDR2 YENEEA.

The chain joins TRBV13 to TRBJ2-7; perhaps TRBD1 as D (6 bases). The germline V gene has CDR1 PRHDT and CDR2 FYEKMQ (reference sequence). The length of the CDR3 is 14 residues. V shed 7 bases and J shed 5 bases, with 18 bases lying between them. The CDR3 protein is CASNRRGLTHEQYF. CDR3 in DNA: TGTGCCAGCAACCGCAGGGGCCTGACCCACGAGCAGTACTTC.